There are many counts of the clone carrying this T cell receptor beta chain. The record originates from a study of blood T cells in healthy people across ages. This CDR3 is built from 17 residues. The V gene lost 5 bases and the J gene lost 4 bases, with 21 bases spanning the gap. Germline V gives CDR1 MNHEY, CDR2 SVGEGT. Alongside a J-beta primer mix, a sample-barcoded 5' primer served in a second PCR lasting roughly 6 to 12 cycles. One entry per CDR3 protein, called by TCRdb with MiXCR from the 5' RACE reads. The sample lists approximately 670,000 distinct CDR3 sequences, 35% to 50% occurring once. Sequencing used blood. The TCR comes from a man aged 80 or over in good health. This sequence joins TRBV6-2 or TRBV6-3 and TRBJ2-1; a weak D match, TRBD1 (5 bases). The CDR3 DNA sequence: TGTGCCAGCAGTCCGAACGACAGAGCCACTCTATACAATGAGCAGTTCTTC. This encodes CASSPNDRATLYNEQFF.